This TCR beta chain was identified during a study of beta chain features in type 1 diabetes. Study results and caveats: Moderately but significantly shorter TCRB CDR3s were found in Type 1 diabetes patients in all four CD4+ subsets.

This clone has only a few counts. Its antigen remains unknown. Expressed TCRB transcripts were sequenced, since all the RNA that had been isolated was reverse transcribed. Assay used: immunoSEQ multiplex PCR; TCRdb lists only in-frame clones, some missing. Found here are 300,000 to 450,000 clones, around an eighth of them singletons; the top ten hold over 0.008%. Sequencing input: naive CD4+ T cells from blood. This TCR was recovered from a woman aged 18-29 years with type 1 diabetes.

DNA of the CDR3: TGTGCCTGGAGTCTAGAGGCTGGGGCCAACGTCCTGACTTTC. This sequence encodes CAWSLEAGANVLTF. The chain recombines TRBV30 with TRBJ2-6; D remains unclear. This CDR3 comprises 14 residues. Trimming cost V 2 bases and J 2 bases, with 7 bases left between them. Germline-derived CDR1 and CDR2 are GTSNPN and SVGIG (reference sequence).